This TCR beta chain derives from a study of molecular identifiers for immune sequencing clone quantification. Looking at the study overall: With replicates, the RNA of around 20,000 or 99,000 naive CD8 cells was split five ways and four were sequenced. Study results and limitations: Whereas clones above 20 RNA copies held under 1% of naive-cell molecules, they held over 97% of effector molecules.

Sorted inputs of about 20,000 to 1,000,000 cells, with 10%, 30% or 50% RNA, yielded naive CD8 libraries. Regarding this clonotype: Its antigen is currently unknown.

MiXCR, run by TCRdb on the PCR reads, gives a single entry per CDR3 protein. The data contain about 98,000 distinct CDR3 sequences, 35% of them singletons. The V end lost 4 bases, the J end lost 0 bases, and 11 bases lay between the germline ends. Germline-derived CDR1 and CDR2 are SGHNT and YYREEE (reference sequence). This CDR3 spans 15 amino acids. Specimen: naive CD8+ T cells from blood, with Jurkat cell RNA spiked in. The subset denotes: FACS-sorted CD8+CD4-CCR7+CD45RA+ naive T cells. This TCR was sampled from a human donor in good health. Some libraries in this study had Jurkat cell RNA spiked in. V and J are TRBV5-4 and TRBJ1-3; D gene uncertain. The CDR3 DNA sequence: TGTGCCAGCAGCCGGATCGGGTCCTCTGGAAACACCATATATTTT. Residues: CASSRIGSSGNTIYF.